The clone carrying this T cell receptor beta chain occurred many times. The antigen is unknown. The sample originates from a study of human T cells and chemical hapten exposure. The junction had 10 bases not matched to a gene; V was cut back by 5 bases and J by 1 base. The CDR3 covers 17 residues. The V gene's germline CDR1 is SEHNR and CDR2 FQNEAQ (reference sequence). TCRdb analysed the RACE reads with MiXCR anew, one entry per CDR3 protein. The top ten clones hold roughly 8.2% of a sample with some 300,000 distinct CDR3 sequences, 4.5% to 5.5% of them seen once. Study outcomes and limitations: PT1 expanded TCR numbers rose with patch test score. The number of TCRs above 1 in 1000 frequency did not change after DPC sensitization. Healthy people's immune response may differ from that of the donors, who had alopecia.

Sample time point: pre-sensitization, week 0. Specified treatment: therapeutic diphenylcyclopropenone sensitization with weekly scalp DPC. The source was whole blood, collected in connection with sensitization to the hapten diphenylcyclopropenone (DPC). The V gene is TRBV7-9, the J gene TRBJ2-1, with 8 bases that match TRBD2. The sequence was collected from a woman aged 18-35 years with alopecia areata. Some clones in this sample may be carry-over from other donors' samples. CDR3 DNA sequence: TGTGCCAGCAGCCCCATTGAGGGACTAGGGTCCTACAATGAGCAGTTCTTC. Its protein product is CASSPIEGLGSYNEQFF.